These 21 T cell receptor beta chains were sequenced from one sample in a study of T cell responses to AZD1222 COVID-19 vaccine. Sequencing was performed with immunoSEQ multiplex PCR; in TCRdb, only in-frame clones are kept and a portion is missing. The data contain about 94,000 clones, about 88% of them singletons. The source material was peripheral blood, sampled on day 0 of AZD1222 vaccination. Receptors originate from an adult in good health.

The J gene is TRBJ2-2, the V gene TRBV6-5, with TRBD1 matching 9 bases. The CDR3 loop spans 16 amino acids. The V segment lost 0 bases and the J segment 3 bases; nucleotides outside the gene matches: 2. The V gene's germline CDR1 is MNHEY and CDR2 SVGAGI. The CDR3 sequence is CASSYSGTGYTGELFF. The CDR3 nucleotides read TGTGCCAGCAGTTACTCCGGGACAGGGTACACCGGGGAGCTGTTTTTT.

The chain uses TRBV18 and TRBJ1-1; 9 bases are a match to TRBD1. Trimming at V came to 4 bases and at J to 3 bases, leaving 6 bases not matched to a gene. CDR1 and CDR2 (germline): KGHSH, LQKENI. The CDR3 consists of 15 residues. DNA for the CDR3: TGTGCCAGCTCACACGGACAGGGGCGGGACACTGAAGCTTTCTTT. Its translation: CASSHGQGRDTEAFF. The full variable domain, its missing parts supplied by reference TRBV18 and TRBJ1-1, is NAGVMQNPRHLVRRRGQEARLRCSPMKGHSHVYWYRQLPEEGLKFMVYLQKENIIDESGMPKERFSAEFPKEGPSILRIQQVVRGDSAAYFCASSHGQGRDTEAFFGQGTRLTVV.

The CDR3 DNA sequence: TGTGCCAGCAGTTACAGACAGGGGTTCTCCTACAATGAGCAGTTCTTC. This gives the protein CASSYRQGFSYNEQFF. The V and J genes are TRBV6-5 and TRBJ2-1, with 8 positions matching TRBD1. The CDR3 loop spans 16 amino acids. Trimming removed 2 bases from V and 0 bases from J; junction bases left unmatched: 3. The germline gives CDR1 MNHEY, CDR2 SVGAGI.

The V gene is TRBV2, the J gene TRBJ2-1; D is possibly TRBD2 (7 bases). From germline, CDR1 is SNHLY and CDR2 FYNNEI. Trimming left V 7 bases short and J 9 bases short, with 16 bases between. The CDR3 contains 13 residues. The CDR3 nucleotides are TGTGCCAGCAAGAGGGGGGGGCTCCCTGAGCAGTTCTTC. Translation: CASKRGGLPEQFF.

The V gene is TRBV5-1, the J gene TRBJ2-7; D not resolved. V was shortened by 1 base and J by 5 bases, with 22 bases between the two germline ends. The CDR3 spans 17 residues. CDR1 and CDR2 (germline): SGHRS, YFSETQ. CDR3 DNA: TGCGCCAGCAGCTTGAGCAGCATCCCCCAGGTTCCTAACGAGCAGTACTTC. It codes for CASSLSSIPQVPNEQYF.

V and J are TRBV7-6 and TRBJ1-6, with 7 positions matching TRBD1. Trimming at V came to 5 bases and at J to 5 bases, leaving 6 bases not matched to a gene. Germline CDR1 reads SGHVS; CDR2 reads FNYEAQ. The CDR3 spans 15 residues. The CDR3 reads CASSARDSNNSPLHF. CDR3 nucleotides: TGTGCCAGCAGCGCCCGGGACAGTAATAATTCACCCCTCCACTTT.

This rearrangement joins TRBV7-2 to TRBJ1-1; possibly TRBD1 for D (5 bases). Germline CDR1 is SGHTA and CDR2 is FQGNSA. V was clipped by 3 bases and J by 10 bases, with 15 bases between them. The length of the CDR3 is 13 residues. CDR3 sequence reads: CASSFPAGRGAFF. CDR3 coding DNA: TGTGCCAGCAGCTTCCCCGCGGGGCGTGGAGCTTTCTTT.

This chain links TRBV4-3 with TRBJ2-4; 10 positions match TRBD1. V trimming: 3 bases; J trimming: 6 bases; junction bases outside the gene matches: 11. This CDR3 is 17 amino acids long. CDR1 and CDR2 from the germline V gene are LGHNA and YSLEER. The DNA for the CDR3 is TGCGCCAGCAGCCATCGCAGGAGGAGACAGGGGGCAAACATTCAGTACTTC. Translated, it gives CASSHRRRRQGANIQYF.

The CDR3 nucleotides read TGTGCCTGGGGAAGGACAGGGACTATTCAGCCCCAGCATTTT. Protein product: CAWGRTGTIQPQHF. This chain links TRBV30 with TRBJ1-5; 8 bases match TRBD1. Looked up from germline, CDR1 is GTSNPN and CDR2 is SVGIG (reference sequence). The CDR3 runs 14 residues. With 5 bases clipped from V and 6 bases from J, the junction kept 9 bases outside the gene matches. Using reference TRBV30 and TRBJ1-5 for the parts outside the CDR3, the full variable domain is SQTIHQWPATLVQPVGSPLSLECTVEGTSNPNLYWYRQAAGRGLQLLFYSVGIGQISSEVPQNLSASRPQDRQFILSSKKLLLSDSGFYLCAWGRTGTIQPQHFGDGTRLSIL.

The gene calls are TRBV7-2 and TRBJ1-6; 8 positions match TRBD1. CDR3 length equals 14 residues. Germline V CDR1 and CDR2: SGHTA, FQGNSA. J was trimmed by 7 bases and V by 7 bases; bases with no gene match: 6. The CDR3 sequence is CASIDRGANSPLHF. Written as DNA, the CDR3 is TGTGCCAGCATCGACAGGGGCGCCAATTCACCCCTCCACTTT.

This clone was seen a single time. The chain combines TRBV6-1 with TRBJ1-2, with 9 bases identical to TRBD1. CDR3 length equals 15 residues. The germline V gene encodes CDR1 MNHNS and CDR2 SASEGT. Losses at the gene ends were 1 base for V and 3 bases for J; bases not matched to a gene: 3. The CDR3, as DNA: TGTGCCAGCAGTGAAGACGGGACAGGGTACTATGGCTACACCTTC. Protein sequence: CASSEDGTGYYGYTF.

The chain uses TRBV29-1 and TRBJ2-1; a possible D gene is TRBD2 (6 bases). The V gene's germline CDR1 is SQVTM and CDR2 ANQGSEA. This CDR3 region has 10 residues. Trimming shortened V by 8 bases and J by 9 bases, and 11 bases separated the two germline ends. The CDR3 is CSTGTSEQFF. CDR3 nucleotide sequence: TGCAGCACGGGGACTTCTGAGCAGTTCTTC.

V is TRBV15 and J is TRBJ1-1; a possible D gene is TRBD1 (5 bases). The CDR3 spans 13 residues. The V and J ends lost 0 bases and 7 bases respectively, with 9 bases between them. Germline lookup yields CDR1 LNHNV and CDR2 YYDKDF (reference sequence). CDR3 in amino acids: CATSRDGASEAFF. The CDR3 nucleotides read TGTGCCACCAGCAGAGATGGGGCCAGTGAAGCTTTCTTT.

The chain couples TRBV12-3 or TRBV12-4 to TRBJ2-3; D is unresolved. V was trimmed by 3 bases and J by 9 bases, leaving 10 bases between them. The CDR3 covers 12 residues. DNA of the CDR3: TGTGCCAGCAGTTTTCTCTCCACCACGCAGTATTTT. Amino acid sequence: CASSFLSTTQYF.

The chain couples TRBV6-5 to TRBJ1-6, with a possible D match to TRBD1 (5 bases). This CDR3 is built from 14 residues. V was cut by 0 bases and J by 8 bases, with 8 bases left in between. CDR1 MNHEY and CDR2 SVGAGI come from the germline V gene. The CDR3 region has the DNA TGTGCCAGCAGTTACTCGCCGGGGGATTCACCCCTCCACTTT. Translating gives CASSYSPGDSPLHF.

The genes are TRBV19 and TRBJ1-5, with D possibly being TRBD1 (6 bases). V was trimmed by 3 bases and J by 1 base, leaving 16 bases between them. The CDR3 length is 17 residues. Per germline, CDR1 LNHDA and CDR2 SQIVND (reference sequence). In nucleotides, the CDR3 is TGTGCCAGTAGTATGAAGGCCAGGGGCATCAGCAATCAGCCCCAGCATTTT. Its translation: CASSMKARGISNQPQHF.

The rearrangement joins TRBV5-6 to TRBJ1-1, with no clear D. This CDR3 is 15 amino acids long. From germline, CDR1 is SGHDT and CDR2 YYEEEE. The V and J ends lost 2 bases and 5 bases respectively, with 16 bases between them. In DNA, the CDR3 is TGTGCCAGCAGCTTTACTGGCAGGCGTGGAACTGAAGCTTTCTTT. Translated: CASSFTGRRGTEAFF.

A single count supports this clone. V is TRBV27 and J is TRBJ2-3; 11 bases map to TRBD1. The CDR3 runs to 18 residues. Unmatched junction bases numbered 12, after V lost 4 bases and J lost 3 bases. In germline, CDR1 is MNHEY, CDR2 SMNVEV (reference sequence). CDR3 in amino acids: CASSYETGTGGVTDTQYF. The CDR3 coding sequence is TGTGCCAGCAGTTACGAAACCGGGACAGGGGGGGTAACAGATACGCAGTATTTT.

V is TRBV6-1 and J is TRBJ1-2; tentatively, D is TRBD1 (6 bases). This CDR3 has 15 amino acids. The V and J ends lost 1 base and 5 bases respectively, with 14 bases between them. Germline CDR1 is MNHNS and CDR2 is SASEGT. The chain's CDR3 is CASSEVPSTGYGYTF. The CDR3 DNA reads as TGTGCCAGCAGTGAAGTCCCTAGCACAGGGTATGGCTACACCTTC.

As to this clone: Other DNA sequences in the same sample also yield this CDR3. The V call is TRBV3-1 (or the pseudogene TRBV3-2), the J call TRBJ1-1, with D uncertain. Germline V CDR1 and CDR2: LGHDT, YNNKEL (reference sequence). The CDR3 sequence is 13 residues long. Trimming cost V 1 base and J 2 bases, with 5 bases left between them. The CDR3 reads CASSQVGNTEAFF. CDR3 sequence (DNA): TGTGCCAGCAGCCAAGTGGGAAACACTGAAGCTTTCTTT.

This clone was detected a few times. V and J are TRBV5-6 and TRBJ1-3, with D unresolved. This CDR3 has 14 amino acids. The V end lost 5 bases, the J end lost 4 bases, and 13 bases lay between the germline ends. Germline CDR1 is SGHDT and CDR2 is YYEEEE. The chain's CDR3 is CASRGVAGGNTIYF. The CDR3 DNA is TGTGCCAGCAGGGGTGTCGCGGGCGGAAACACCATATATTTT.